This TCR beta chain comes out of a study of blood T cell repertoires in COVID-19. Overall study: Both acute and convalescent COVID-19 samples were obtained from the United States, Italy and Spain. PBMCs, B-cell-depleted T cells, or T cells were the source of the cDNA or gDNA that made up the material.

In the authors' methods: Amplification from reference gene primers served as the basis for estimated nucleated cell counts. Libraries were prepared by immunoSEQ multiplex PCR; TCRdb keeps only in-frame clonotypes and omits some of them. That table gives V, J and clone size, and the DNA gave D and trimming. The table includes roughly 120,000 clones, approximately 90% detected once. This clone appeared a few times. Germline CDR1 GTSNPN, CDR2 SVGIG (reference sequence). The length of the CDR3 is 15 residues. V was cut by 0 bases and J by 1 base, with 11 bases left in between. Sequenced sample: peripheral blood. The chain combines TRBV30 with TRBJ2-3; tentative D call: TRBD2 (6 bases). This receptor was identified in a woman in her fifties or sixties with acute or convalescent COVID-19. Written as DNA, the CDR3 is TGTGCCTGGAGTGTAGTGGCTAGCGGCACAGATACGCAGTATTTT. Its protein product is CAWSVVASGTDTQYF. The full variable domain, completed using reference TRBV30 and TRBJ2-3, is SQTIHQWPATLVQPVGSPLSLECTVEGTSNPNLYWYRQAAGRGLQLLFYSVGIGQISSEVPQNLSASRPQDRQFILSSKKLLLSDSGFYLCAWSVVASGTDTQYFGPGTRLTVL.